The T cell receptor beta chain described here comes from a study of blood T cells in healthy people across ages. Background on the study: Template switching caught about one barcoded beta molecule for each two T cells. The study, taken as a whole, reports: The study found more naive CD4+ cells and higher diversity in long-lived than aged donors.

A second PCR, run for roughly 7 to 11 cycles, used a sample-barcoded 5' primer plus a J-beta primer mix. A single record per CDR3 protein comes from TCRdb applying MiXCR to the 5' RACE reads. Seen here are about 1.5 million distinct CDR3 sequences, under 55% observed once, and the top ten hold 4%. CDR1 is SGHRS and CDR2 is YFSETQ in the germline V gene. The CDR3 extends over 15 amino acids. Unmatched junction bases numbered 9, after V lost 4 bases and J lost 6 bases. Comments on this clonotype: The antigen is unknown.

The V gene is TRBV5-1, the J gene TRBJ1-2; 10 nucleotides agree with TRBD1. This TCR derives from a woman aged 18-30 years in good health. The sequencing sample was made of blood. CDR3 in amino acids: CASSITGTGADGYTF. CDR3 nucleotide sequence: TGCGCCAGCAGCATCACCGGGACAGGGGCCGATGGCTACACCTTC.